The 5 T cell receptor beta chains listed next were all sequenced from one sample in a study of prognosis after radiotherapy for stage I lung cancer. The authors amplified TCR beta CDR3 from genomic DNA using two-round multiplex PCR. For every TRBV and TRBJ gene, a specific primer was used in first-round PCR. TCRdb itself ran the multiplex PCR reads through MiXCR, one entry per CDR3 protein. This sample has some 35,000 distinct CDR3 sequences; 30% to 35% occur once, and the top ten carry roughly a quarter. The sample was PBMCs, taken before or after stereotactic body radiation therapy (not recorded which). These receptors all stem from a donor aged 50 or older with non-small cell lung cancer.

This clonotype has a count of ten or more. The chain uses TRBV6-1 and TRBJ2-4; TRBD1 matches 8 bases. This CDR3 region has 16 residues. V dropped 7 bases and J dropped 0; count of bases not matched to a gene: 8. In germline, CDR1 is MNHNS, CDR2 SASEGT. CDR3 coding DNA: TGTGCCAGCAAAAGTCCGGGACAGGTAGCCAAAAACATTCAGTACTTC. This translates into CASKSPGQVAKNIQYF.

This clonotype was counted many times. V usage is TRBV7-9 and J usage is TRBJ2-2, with D hard to call. V lost 1 base and J 7 bases, leaving 7 bases between the germline ends. The CDR3 consists of 13 residues. The germline CDR1 and CDR2 sequences are SEHNR and FQNEAQ (reference sequence). CDR3 DNA sequence: TGTGCCAGCAGCTTAGTGGGAAACGGGGAGCTGTTTTTT. Translated, it gives CASSLVGNGELFF.

This clonotype was seen at least ten times. V and J are TRBV29-1 and TRBJ2-7, with 7 bases aligning to TRBD1. J gave up 12 bases and V 7 bases, and 9 bases lay outside the gene matches. The germline V gene has CDR1 SQVTM and CDR2 ANQGSEA. The CDR3 covers 10 residues. CDR3 nucleotide sequence: TGCAGCGCAAAGCGACAGGGATGGTACTTC. This encodes CSAKRQGWYF.

Of note for this clonotype: No DNA is shown, since the ends of the CDR3 on it are uncertain; the CDR3 is the one TCRdb lists. The chain links TRBV11-2 to TRBJ2-5; the listed D gene, TRBD2, was not tested against the DNA. Counting both end residues, the CDR3 totals 18 amino acids. Germline CDR1 SGHAT, CDR2 FQNNGV. The CDR3: CASSVGPGLAGAGETQYF.

In its sample, this clonotype was seen many times. CDR3 region: CSASKVRASGERYEQYF. CDR3 in DNA: TGCAGTGCTAGTAAAGTCCGAGCCTCAGGGGAACGGTACGAGCAGTACTTC. The V and J genes are TRBV20-1 and TRBJ2-7, with TRBD1 as a possible D gene (6 bases). Germline CDR1 and CDR2: DFQATT and SNEGSKA (reference sequence). This CDR3 region has 17 residues. Trimming took off 3 bases at V and 4 bases at J, with 25 bases between the two ends.